This record looks at one T cell receptor (beta chain) sequence and its context. Its binding antigen is unknown. Qualities for individual bases were not recorded, and no much larger clone is one base off. The data stem from a study of PD-L1 blockade in urothelial cancer (TCRdb year 2017). Background on the whole study: Therapy was started in the mid-2010s for all patients, and atezolizumab 1,200 mg was administered intravenously every 3 weeks. Blood samples gave a median of about 140,000 T cells and 82,636 unique TCRs, with a median clonality of 0.080. In the same patients who had TCR sequencing, pretreatment tumors also underwent whole exome sequencing and RNA sequencing. Nine patients achieved durable clinical benefit and approximately 20 did not. Pretreatment blood TCR-seq was available for 27 to 30 patients, at least one posttreatment blood collection was obtained for 24 patients, and tumor TCR-seq was available for 24 patients. Progression-free survival longer than 6 months counted as durable clinical benefit, and TCR features were additionally tested against both progression-free and overall survival. Somatic, immune and clinical correlates of response to PD-L1 blockade with atezolizumab in urothelial cancer were the focus of an exploratory multi-omic analysis. About 90% of the roughly 30 patients were identified as males with urothelial cancer of bladder origin, and a prior smoking history was reported by 18 of 29 patients. Pretreatment tumor samples, along with matched peripheral blood collected serially before and after atezolizumab treatment, underwent TCR sequencing. Blood samples were analyzed 3 weeks after the start of treatment (second dose) and 6 weeks after the start of treatment. Patients had an ECOG performance status of 0 or 1 and had received between 0 and 3 prior chemotherapy regimens.

The research as a whole found: A pretreatment peripheral blood TCR clonality below the median was linked to improved progression-free and overall survival. Because the sample size was small (n of about 27) and many of the analyses were exploratory, the results are meant to be hypothesis-generating. Patients with durable benefit showed greater expansion of tumor-associated TCR clones in peripheral blood 3 weeks after starting treatment (n = 22, p = 0.022).

To estimate absolute template abundance from read counts, synthetic TCR analog templates were spiked into each PCR. The immunoSEQ assay used bias-controlled V and J gene primers to amplify TCRbeta CDR3 regions from genomic DNA. Sequencing of rearranged TCRbeta segments was performed at approximately 20X coverage. As for the original processing: Sequencing errors were corrected by clustering and CDR3s were annotated against IMGT to assign V, D and J genes. Downstream analyses used only productive TCRbeta rearrangements, leaving out any out-of-frame or stop-codon sequences. Clonality was calculated as one minus the Shannon entropy normalized by the log of the number of unique productive sequences. Fisher's exact test with Benjamini-Hochberg correction, at a threshold of adjusted p below 0.01, was used to find clones that differed between time points or between blood and tumor. TCRdb stores this immuneACCESS table with in-frame sequences only. Part of the clones is absent; in the studies checked, under half of the shortfall reflects unresolved V genes, and no reason is known for the rest. V, J and clone size are those of that table, while D and trimming were read from the DNA. The sample table shows some 29,000 clones, and around 87% are seen once. In total, the top ten clones hold roughly 3% of the sample.

A total of around 30 patients with locally advanced or metastatic urothelial carcinoma, treated at Memorial Sloan Kettering on a trial protocol, made up the cohort. Peripheral blood mononuclear cells were collected pretreatment and during treatment, with between 1 and 8 total time points obtained per patient. The Qiagen DNeasy Blood extraction kit was used to purify genomic DNA from total PBMCs and tumor samples. PBMCs were collected pretreatment and during treatment, and were isolated and stored as previously described. The CDR3 holds 15 amino acids from the cysteine to the phenylalanine. The read is trimmed to its CDR3 DNA, 45 bases read in frame from base 1. For CDR1 and CDR2, the germline V gene lists SGHDT and YYEEEE. Trimming accounts for 6 bases at V and 5 bases at J, while the number of junction bases matched to no gene is 13.

Recombination connected TRBV5-6 to TRBJ2-7; 8 junctional bases match TRBD1. The input for sequencing was PBMCs, taken around atezolizumab (anti-PD-L1) treatment. This TCR derives from a man aged 45-60 years with urothelial cancer. This receptor carries the CDR3 CASNPAGTGIHEQYF. The bases read TGTGCCAGCAACCCGGCCGGGACAGGTATCCACGAGCAGTACTTC. The CDR3 plus the reference TRBV5-6 and TRBJ2-7 genes for the other parts give the full variable domain: DAGVTQSPTHLIKTRGQQVTLRCSPKSGHDTVSWYQQALGQGPQFIFQYYEEEERQRGNFPDRFSGHQFPNYSSELNVNALLLGDSALYLCASNPAGTGIHEQYFGPGTRLTVT.